This is a list of T cell receptor beta chains from one sample in a study of T cells after yellow fever vaccination. TCRdb ran MiXCR on the 5' RACE reads and lists one entry per CDR3 protein. The sample carries under 600,000 distinct CDR3 sequences, 20% to 25% recorded once. This material consisted of PBMCs, taken around 3 weeks after the first yellow fever vaccination. All receptors derive from a man between 18 and 29 years old who received the YFV17D yellow fever vaccine. The CDR3 runs from the conserved cysteine through the conserved F or W. A D gene is named only where the DNA matches it firmly. Size is omitted from some rows. Given values are once, few, many or a class for expanded clones.

D: -; V: TRBV4-1; J: TRBJ2-4; size: -; DNA: TGCGCCAGCAGCCAAGATCCCGCAGTTAAAAACATTCAGTACTTC; CDR3: CASSQDPAVKNIQYF
D: -; V: TRBV7-9; J: TRBJ2-5; size: -; DNA: TGTGCCAGCAGCGCCACAGGGTCCCCGTACTTC; CDR3: CASSATGSPYF
D: -; V: TRBV2; J: TRBJ1-5; size: few; DNA: TGTGCCAGCAAAGGGGGGGCTGGGCAAAATCAGCCCCAGCATTTT; CDR3: CASKGGAGQNQPQHF
D: -; V: TRBV7-9; J: TRBJ1-4; size: -; DNA: TGTGCCAGCAGCAGTTTTAAAGCGGGACACCTTGAAAAACTGTTTTTT; CDR3: CASSSFKAGHLEKLFF
D: TRBD1; V: TRBV7-2; J: TRBJ1-4; size: -; DNA: TGTGCCAGCGGGACAGGGGAAGAAAAACTGTTTTTT; CDR3: CASGTGEEKLFF
D: -; V: TRBV9; J: TRBJ2-3; size: few; DNA: TGTGCCAGCAGCGTTGCTTTTCTAGATACGCAGTATTTT; CDR3: CASSVAFLDTQYF
D: -; V: TRBV29-1; J: TRBJ2-1; size: -; DNA: TGCAGCGCCGAAGTGGGTGAGCAGTTCTTC; CDR3: CSAEVGEQFF
D: -; V: TRBV5-1; J: TRBJ1-5; size: few; DNA: TGCGCCAGCAGCTTGTGGGGGGCTGTGGGGCAGCCCCAGCATTTT; CDR3: CASSLWGAVGQPQHF
D: -; V: TRBV5-1; J: TRBJ2-5; size: -; DNA: TGCGCCAGCAGCTCGGAGGACCGAGAGACCCAGTACTTC; CDR3: CASSSEDRETQYF
D: -; V: TRBV6-1; J: TRBJ1-1; size: few; DNA: TGTGCCAGCAGACCCCCGACAGGAGCCGTAGAAGAAGCTTTCTTT; CDR3: CASRPPTGAVEEAFF
D: TRBD1; V: TRBV5-1; J: TRBJ2-1; size: many; DNA: TGCGCCAGCAGCCTAACCCCTTGGACAGGCGACAATGAGCAGTTCTTC; CDR3: CASSLTPWTGDNEQFF
D: -; V: TRBV5-1; J: TRBJ2-2; size: many; DNA: TGCGCCAGCAGCTTGGTTCAAAACACCGGGGAGCTGTTTTTT; CDR3: CASSLVQNTGELFF
D: TRBD2; V: TRBV20-1; J: TRBJ2-5; size: once; DNA: TGCAGTGCTCGACGGGGTATAGCGGGGGCGGGGACCCAGTACTTC; CDR3: CSARRGIAGAGTQYF
D: TRBD1; V: TRBV19; J: TRBJ1-4; size: few; DNA: TGTGCCAGTAGAACGGACAGGTGGGGTGAAAAACTGTTTTTT; CDR3: CASRTDRWGEKLFF
D: TRBD2; V: TRBV3-1; J: TRBJ2-7; size: -; DNA: TGTGCCAGCAGCCTGCGGGTTAGCGGGGGTAGCTCCTACGAGCAGTACTTC; CDR3: CASSLRVSGGSSYEQYF
D: -; V: TRBV3-1; J: TRBJ1-1; size: -; DNA: TGTGCCAGCAGCCTTACCGGGCTCCAGGTAGGTTTCTTT; CDR3: CASSLTGLQVGFF
D: -; V: TRBV4-3; J: TRBJ1-6; size: -; DNA: TGCGCCAGCAGCCAGAAAGGGGACTCGCCCCTCCACTTT; CDR3: CASSQKGDSPLHF
D: -; V: TRBV30; J: TRBJ1-1; size: once; DNA: TGTGCCTGGAGGGCGGGGGGCTTTCGGGAAGCTTTCTTT; CDR3: CAWRAGGFREAFF
D: -; V: TRBV20-1; J: TRBJ2-1; size: few; DNA: TGCAGTGCTATGGCGAGCTCCTACAATGAGCAGTTCTTC; CDR3: CSAMASSYNEQFF
D: -; V: TRBV20-1; J: TRBJ2-7; size: few; DNA: TGCAGTGCTAGAGGGTCGGGGTGGAGGGTGAGCGAGCAGTACTTC; CDR3: CSARGSGWRVSEQYF
D: TRBD1; V: TRBV9; J: TRBJ1-6; size: once; DNA: TGTGCCAGCAGCGTAGCCCCGAACAGGGGGGATTCACCCCTCCACTTT; CDR3: CASSVAPNRGDSPLHF
D: TRBD1; V: TRBV29-1; J: TRBJ1-4; size: -; DNA: TGCAGTTTCCGGGACAGGGCGTCAGAAAAACTGTTTTTT; CDR3: CSFRDRASEKLFF
D: TRBD1; V: TRBV18; J: TRBJ2-5; size: -; DNA: TGTGCCAGCTCACACACCGGGACAGGGGTTAATGAGACCCAGTACTTC; CDR3: CASSHTGTGVNETQYF
D: -; V: TRBV7-2; J: TRBJ2-7; size: -; DNA: TGTGCCAGCAGCTTAGGCGCAGGGGTCCCCCTCGAGCAGTACTTC; CDR3: CASSLGAGVPLEQYF
D: TRBD2; V: TRBV4-2; J: TRBJ2-3; size: -; DNA: TGTGCCAGCAGCGCACGACTAGCGGGGAGAGATACGCAGTATTTT; CDR3: CASSARLAGRDTQYF
D: TRBD1; V: TRBV7-9; J: TRBJ1-1; size: many; DNA: TGTGCCAGCAGCTCATTTGCTACAGGGGACACTGAAGCTTTCTTT; CDR3: CASSSFATGDTEAFF
D: -; V: TRBV7-9; J: TRBJ1-2; size: few; DNA: TGTGCCAGCAGCTTAGAACGGGGGGGAGTCCGTGGCTACACCTTC; CDR3: CASSLERGGVRGYTF
D: TRBD1; V: TRBV5-6; J: TRBJ2-7; size: -; DNA: TGTGCCAGCGGAGGACAGGGGGTCTCCTACGAGCAGTACTTC; CDR3: CASGGQGVSYEQYF
D: TRBD2; V: TRBV4-2; J: TRBJ2-5; size: once; DNA: TGTGCCAGCAGCCAAGGTTCGTCCCCCGGGAGGGAGACCCAGTACTTC; CDR3: CASSQGSSPGRETQYF
D: TRBD2; V: TRBV7-8; J: TRBJ2-2; size: -; DNA: TGTGCCAGCAGCACGACTAGCGGGGGTCCCGGGGAGCTGTTTTTT; CDR3: CASSTTSGGPGELFF
D: -; V: TRBV14; J: TRBJ2-1; size: -; DNA: TGTGCCAGCAGCCAAGAGTGGAACAATGAGCAGTTCTTC; CDR3: CASSQEWNNEQFF
D: -; V: TRBV7-9; J: TRBJ1-1; size: -; DNA: TGTGCCAGCAGCTCGCGGGGGCGGGTCACTGAAGCTTTCTTT; CDR3: CASSSRGRVTEAFF